This entry concerns a single T cell receptor (beta chain). Its antigen remains unidentified. TCRdb independently ran MiXCR on the reads; one entry per CDR3 protein. The sample records around 710,000 distinct CDR3 sequences, 25% to 35% being singletons. This sample was taken from a study of T cell repertoires in cytomegalovirus infection. There are 15 residues in the CDR3. Looked up from germline, CDR1 is MGHRA and CDR2 is YSYEKL. Trimming removed 1 base from V and 6 bases from J; junction bases left unmatched: 1. Overall study findings and caveats: In two of eight donors, the top clonotype was HLA-C-restricted CMV-specific.

The source was cultured CD8+ T cells from PBMCs, collected from culture after CMV antigen stimulation. J is TRBJ2-1 and V is TRBV4-1; 12 bases match TRBD2. This clonotype was sampled from a human donor in good health (CMV status not recorded). Some clones in this sample may be carry-over from other donors' samples. The CDR3 region is CASSQALAGGNEQFF. Written as DNA, the CDR3 is TGCGCCAGCAGCCAAGCACTAGCGGGGGGCAATGAGCAGTTCTTC.